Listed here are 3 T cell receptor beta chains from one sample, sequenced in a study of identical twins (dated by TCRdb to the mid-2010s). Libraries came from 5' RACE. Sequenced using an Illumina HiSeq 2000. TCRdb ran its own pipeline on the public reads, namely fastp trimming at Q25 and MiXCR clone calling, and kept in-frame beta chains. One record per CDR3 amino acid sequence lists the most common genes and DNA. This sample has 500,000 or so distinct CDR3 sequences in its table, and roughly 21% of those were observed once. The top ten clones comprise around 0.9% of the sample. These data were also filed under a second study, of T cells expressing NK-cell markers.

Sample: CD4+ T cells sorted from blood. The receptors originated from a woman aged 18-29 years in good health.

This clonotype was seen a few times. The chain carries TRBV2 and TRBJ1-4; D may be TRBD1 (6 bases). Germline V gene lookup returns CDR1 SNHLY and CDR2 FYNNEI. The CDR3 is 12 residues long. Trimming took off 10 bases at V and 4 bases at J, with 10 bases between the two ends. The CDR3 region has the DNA TGTGCCACCAGGGGTTATAATGAAAAACTGTTTTTT. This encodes CATRGYNEKLFF.

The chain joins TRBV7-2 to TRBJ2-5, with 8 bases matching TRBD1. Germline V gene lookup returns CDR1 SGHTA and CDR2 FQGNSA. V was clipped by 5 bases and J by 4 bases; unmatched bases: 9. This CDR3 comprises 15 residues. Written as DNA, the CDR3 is TGTGCCAGCAGCCCGAGGACAGGGTGGCGAGAGACCCAGTACTTC. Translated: CASSPRTGWRETQYF.

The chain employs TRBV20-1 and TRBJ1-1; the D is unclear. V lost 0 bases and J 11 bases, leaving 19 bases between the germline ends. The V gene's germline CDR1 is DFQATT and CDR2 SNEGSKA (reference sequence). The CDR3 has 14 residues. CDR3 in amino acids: CSARDSDTPLWAFF. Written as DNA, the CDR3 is TGCAGTGCTAGAGACAGTGATACGCCGCTTTGGGCTTTCTTT.